This entry features one TCR beta chain sequence. What it binds is not known. This sample is drawn from a study of beta chain features in type 1 diabetes. V was pared by 5 bases and J by 5 bases, with 6 bases of the junction left unmatched. The length of the CDR3 is 15 residues. Germline V gene sequence: CDR1 SGHAT, CDR2 FQNNGV. Notes on the study in general: Moderately but significantly shorter TCRB CDR3s were found in Type 1 diabetes patients in all four CD4+ subsets.

Isolated RNA was reverse transcribed in full, so expressed TCRB transcripts were sequenced. Produced via immunoSEQ multiplex PCR; TCRdb's table is partial and in-frame only. Of approximately 250,000 clones detected, approximately 11% appear once; the ten largest clones hold approximately 0.015%. Specimen: naive CD4+ T cells from blood. J is TRBJ1-4 and V is TRBV11-2, with 9 bases lining up with TRBD1. This sequence was found in a man aged 25 to 40 with type 1 diabetes. The CDR3 DNA sequence: TGTGCCAGCAGCATCGGACAGGGGATGAATGAAAAACTGTTTTTT. Translation gives CASSIGQGMNEKLFF.